The sequence of this T cell receptor (beta chain) was determined in a study of blood T cell repertoires in COVID-19. Whole-study context: Sources were T cells, B-cell-depleted T cells, or PBMCs; the material itself was cDNA or gDNA.

J lost 8 bases, V lost 5 bases, and 9 bases had no gene match. CDR3 length: 14 amino acids. In germline, CDR1 is SGHRS, CDR2 YFSETQ. Those who participated ranged in age from roughly 18 to 90 years and resided in about 24 US areas. Per the study methods: Reference gene primer amplification gave nucleated cell count estimates. Clones were read by immunoSEQ multiplex PCR, and TCRdb kept only the in-frame ones, dropping some. V and J calls and clone size are those listed in that table; D and trimming were worked out from the DNA. The table shows 320,000 or so clones, with approximately 89% occurring only once.

This TCR derives from a man aged 30-40 years who had recovered from COVID-19. The specimen was PBMCs or T cells enriched from blood (not recorded which). The V call is TRBV5-1, the J call TRBJ1-3; TRBD1 matches at 8 bases. CDR3 region: CASSTRGLRDTIYF. As DNA, the CDR3 is TGCGCCAGCAGTACCAGGGGGCTCCGGGACACCATATATTTT.